One and the same sample provided the 13 T cell receptor beta chains below, sequenced in a study of T cells in Graves' hyperthyroidism and ophthalmopathy. Amplification of TCR beta CDR3 regions was performed using RNA transcripts as template. First-round RT-PCR with HTBI primers amplified the TCR CDR3 region. MiXCR, applied by TCRdb to the multiplex PCR reads, yields one record per CDR3 protein. The data show over 250,000 distinct CDR3 sequences, around a quarter seen once. The specimen sequenced was blood. These receptors were obtained from a man aged 40-49 years with Graves' hyperthyroidism that later progressed to Graves' ophthalmopathy.

V and J are TRBV19 and TRBJ1-2, with D possibly being TRBD1 (6 bases). Trimming stripped 7 bases from V and 8 bases from J, with 17 bases between. The CDR3 spans 13 residues. Germline assignment: CDR1 LNHDA and CDR2 SQIVND (reference sequence). CDR3 in DNA: TGTGCCAGTACCCCGTCGGACAGCCACGGCTACACCTTC. Protein: CASTPSDSHGYTF.

The CDR3 nucleotides read TGTGCCAGCAGCCGATCACTGAACACTGAAGCTTTCTTT. Protein sequence: CASSRSLNTEAFF. This chain connects TRBV12-3 or TRBV12-4 to TRBJ1-1; D is ambiguous. This CDR3 region has 13 residues. V dropped 6 bases and J dropped 0 bases, with 8 bases sitting between them.

The chain uses TRBV28 and TRBJ1-5, with 11 bases fitting TRBD1. The V gene end was trimmed by 5 bases and the J gene end by 7 bases; junction bases not matched to a gene: 13. The germline gives CDR1 MDHEN, CDR2 SYDVKM. The CDR3 extends over 17 amino acids. As DNA, the CDR3 is TGTGCCAGCAGTAGACCTAGGACAGGGGGCCACAGGCAGCCCCAGCATTTT. It yields the protein CASSRPRTGGHRQPQHF. The variable domain in full, completed from reference TRBV28 and TRBJ1-5, reads DVKVTQSSRYLVKRTGEKVFLECVQDMDHENMFWYRQDPGLGLRLIYFSYDVKMKEKGDIPEGYSVSREKKERFSLILESASTNQTSMYLCASSRPRTGGHRQPQHFGDGTRLSIL.

This clonotype was picked up one time. The chain carries TRBV20-1 and TRBJ2-7, with D possibly TRBD1 on 6 matching bases. The CDR3 length is 14 residues. Trimming stripped 7 bases from V and 2 bases from J, with 18 bases between. CDR1 is DFQATT and CDR2 is SNEGSKA in the germline V gene (reference sequence). CDR3 amino acids: CSVLNGQSAYEQYF. CDR3 DNA sequence: TGCAGTGTTTTAAACGGACAGAGCGCCTACGAGCAGTACTTC.

V and J are TRBV5-1 and TRBJ2-7, with 7 nucleotides matching TRBD2. CDR1 and CDR2 from the germline V gene are SGHRS and YFSETQ. After removal of 4 bases from V and 2 bases from J, the junction contained 3 bases not matched to a gene. This CDR3 region has 13 residues. In DNA, the CDR3 is TGCGCCAGCAGCCGGGGGGAAGCCTACGAGCAGTACTTC. Amino acids: CASSRGEAYEQYF.

The chain recombines TRBV6-1 with TRBJ1-2; a possible D gene is TRBD1 (5 bases). V lost 8 bases, J lost 8 bases, and 21 bases lay in between. This CDR3 has 14 amino acids. The germline gives CDR1 MNHNS, CDR2 SASEGT. CDR3 protein: CASWARTQLGGYTF. The CDR3 region has the DNA TGTGCCAGCTGGGCCAGGACACAGCTGGGAGGCTACACCTTC.

The chain recombines TRBV18 with TRBJ2-4; TRBD2 is a possible D gene (6 bases). The ends were cut back, 1 base at V and 8 bases at J, with 12 bases in the middle. Per germline, CDR1 KGHSH and CDR2 LQKENI. The CDR3 covers 14 residues. The chain's CDR3 is CASSPLSGGDIQYF. CDR3 sequence (DNA): TGTGCCAGCTCACCACTTAGCGGAGGAGACATTCAGTACTTC.

The V gene is TRBV6-1, the J gene TRBJ1-2; no clear D gene. The CDR3 totals 13 residues. Germline values: CDR1 MNHNS, CDR2 SASEGT. Deletions cut 5 bases from V and 6 bases from J, with 13 bases between. As DNA, the CDR3 is TGTGCCAGCAGTAGGACGGTCCGGGATGGCTACACCTTC. Translated: CASSRTVRDGYTF.

This clonotype was seen at least ten times. This rearrangement joins TRBV3-1 to TRBJ1-1; no firm D call. CDR3 size: 16 residues. The germline gives CDR1 LGHDT, CDR2 YNNKEL (reference sequence). V shed 4 bases and J shed 0 bases, with 15 bases lying between them. CDR3: CASSRPSREMNTEAFF. The DNA for the CDR3 is TGTGCCAGCAGCCGACCGAGTCGGGAAATGAACACTGAAGCTTTCTTT.

This clonotype has ten or more counts. This could be a read error, since a much larger clone is one nucleotide away. The J gene is TRBJ1-5, the V gene TRBV6-2 or TRBV6-3; D is unclear. The CDR3 loop spans 13 amino acids. Germline V gene lookup returns CDR1 MNHEY and CDR2 SVGEGT. This CDR3 reads CASSYSPNQPRHF. The CDR3 DNA follows: TGTGCCAGCAGTTACTCCCCTAATCAGCCCCGGCATTTT.

The chain uses TRBV6-5 and TRBJ2-6; D call uncertain. Trimming removed 2 bases from V and 3 bases from J, with 11 bases in between. From germline, CDR1 is MNHEY and CDR2 SVGAGI. CDR3 length: 16 residues. The CDR3 region has the DNA TGTGCCAGCAGTTACGCGACCAGTCGTGGGGCCAACGTCCTGACTTTC. Translating it yields CASSYATSRGANVLTF.

V usage is TRBV20-1 and J usage is TRBJ2-7, with 13 bases that match TRBD2. The CDR3 is made up of 16 amino acids. CDR1 and CDR2 (germline): DFQATT, SNEGSKA (reference sequence). V trimming: 5 bases; J trimming: 2 bases; junction bases outside the gene matches: 9. CDR3: CSARITSGREPYEQYF. The CDR3 DNA reads as TGCAGTGCTCGCATAACTAGCGGGAGGGAACCCTACGAGCAGTACTTC.

This clonotype has a count of ten or more. The rearrangement uses TRBV3-1 and TRBJ1-1; no clear D gene. This CDR3 is 11 amino acids long. V lost 0 bases and J 11 bases, leaving 7 bases between the germline ends. Germline lookup yields CDR1 LGHDT and CDR2 YNNKEL (reference sequence). The chain's CDR3 is CASSQEDRAFF. The CDR3 nucleotides read TGTGCCAGCAGCCAAGAGGATCGGGCTTTCTTT. The whole variable domain, filled in from reference TRBV3-1 and TRBJ1-1, reads DTAVSQTPKYLVTQMGNDKSIKCEQNLGHDTMYWYKQDSKKFLKIMFSYNNKELIINETVPNRFSPKSPDKAHLNLHINSLELGDSAVYFCASSQEDRAFFGQGTRLTVV.